What follows describes a single T cell receptor (beta chain). CDR1 SNHLY and CDR2 FYNNEI come from the germline V gene. The CDR3 totals 10 residues. Trimming took off 11 bases at V and 2 bases at J, with 6 bases between the two ends. The sample belongs to a study of control samples from healthy donors and cancer patients. The data were produced by immunoSEQ multiplex PCR, yet TCRdb's version contains in-frame clones alone and is incomplete. The sample has around 100,000 clones, roughly 90% seen once. Sequenced sample: blood. The J gene is TRBJ1-2, the V gene TRBV2; D unclear. The clonotype was recovered from a human donor in good health. The donor label of this sample is uncertain. CDR3 in amino acids: CAGRNYGYTF. For the CDR3, the DNA is TGTGCCGGAAGGAACTATGGCTACACCTTC.